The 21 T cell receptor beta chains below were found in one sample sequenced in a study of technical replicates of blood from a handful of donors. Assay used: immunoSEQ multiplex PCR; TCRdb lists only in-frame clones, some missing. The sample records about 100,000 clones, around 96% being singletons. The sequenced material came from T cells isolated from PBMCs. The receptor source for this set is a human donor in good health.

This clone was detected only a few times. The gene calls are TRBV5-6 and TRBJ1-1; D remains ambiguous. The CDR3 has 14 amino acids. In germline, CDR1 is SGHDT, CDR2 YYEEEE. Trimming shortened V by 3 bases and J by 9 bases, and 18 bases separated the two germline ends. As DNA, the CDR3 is TGTGCCAGCAGCTCTCCTTCTGAGGAAGGCAAAGCTTTCTTT. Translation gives CASSSPSEEGKAFF.

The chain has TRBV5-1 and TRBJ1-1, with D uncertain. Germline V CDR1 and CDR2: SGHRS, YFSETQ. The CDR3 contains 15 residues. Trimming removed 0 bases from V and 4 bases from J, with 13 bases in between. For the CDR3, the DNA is TGCGCCAGCAGCTTGGAGACCGGACGGGGCACTGAAGCTTTCTTT. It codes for CASSLETGRGTEAFF. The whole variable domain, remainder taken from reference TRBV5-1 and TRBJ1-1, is KAGVTQTPRYLIKTRGQQVTLSCSPISGHRSVSWYQQTPGQGLQFLFEYFSETQRNKGNFPGRFSGRQFSNSRSEMNVSTLELGDSALYLCASSLETGRGTEAFFGQGTRLTVV.

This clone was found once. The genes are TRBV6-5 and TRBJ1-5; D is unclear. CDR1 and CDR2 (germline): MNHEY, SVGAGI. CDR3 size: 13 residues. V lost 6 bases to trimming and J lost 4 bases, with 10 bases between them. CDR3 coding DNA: TGTGCCAGCAGCTTCCTAGTAAATCAGCCCCAGCATTTT. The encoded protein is CASSFLVNQPQHF.

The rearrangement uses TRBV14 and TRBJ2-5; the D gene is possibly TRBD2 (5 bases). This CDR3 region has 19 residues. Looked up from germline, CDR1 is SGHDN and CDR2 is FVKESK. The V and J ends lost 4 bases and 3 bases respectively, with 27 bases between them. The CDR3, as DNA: TGTGCCAGCAGCCCGCCCCTCCGCCGGGATAACACAGATGAAGAGACCCAGTACTTC. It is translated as CASSPPLRRDNTDEETQYF.

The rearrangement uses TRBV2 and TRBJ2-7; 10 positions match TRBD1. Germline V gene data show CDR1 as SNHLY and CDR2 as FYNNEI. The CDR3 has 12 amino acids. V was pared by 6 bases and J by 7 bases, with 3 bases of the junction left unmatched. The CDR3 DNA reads TGTGCCAGCAGGCGGACAGGGGGTGAGCAGTACTTC. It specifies CASRRTGGEQYF. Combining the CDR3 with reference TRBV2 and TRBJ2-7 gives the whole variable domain EPEVTQTPSHQVTQMGQEVILRCVPISNHLYFYWYRQILGQKVEFLVSFYNNEISEKSEIFDDQFSVERPDGSNFTLKIRSTKLEDSAMYFCASRRTGGEQYFGPGTRLTVT.

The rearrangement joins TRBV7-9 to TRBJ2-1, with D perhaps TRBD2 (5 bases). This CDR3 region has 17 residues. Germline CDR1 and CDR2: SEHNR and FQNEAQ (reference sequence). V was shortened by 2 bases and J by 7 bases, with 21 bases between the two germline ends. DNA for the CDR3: TGTGCCAGCAGCTTATTTGTTGGGCTAGCTGACCTTAATGAGCAGTTCTTC. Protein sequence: CASSLFVGLADLNEQFF.

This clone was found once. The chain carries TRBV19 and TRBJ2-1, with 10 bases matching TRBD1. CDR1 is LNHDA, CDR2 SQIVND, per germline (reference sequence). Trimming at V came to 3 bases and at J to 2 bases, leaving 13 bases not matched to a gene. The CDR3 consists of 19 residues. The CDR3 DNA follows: TGTGCCAGTAGTATTAAGGGGGACAGGGGACATGCGGCCTACAATGAGCAGTTCTTC. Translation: CASSIKGDRGHAAYNEQFF.

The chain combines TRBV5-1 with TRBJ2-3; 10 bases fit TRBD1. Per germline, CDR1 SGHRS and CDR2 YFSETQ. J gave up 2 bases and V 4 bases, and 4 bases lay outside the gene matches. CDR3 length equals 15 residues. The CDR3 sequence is CASSVDRGDTDTQYF. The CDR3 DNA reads TGCGCCAGCAGCGTGGACAGGGGGGACACAGATACGCAGTATTTT.

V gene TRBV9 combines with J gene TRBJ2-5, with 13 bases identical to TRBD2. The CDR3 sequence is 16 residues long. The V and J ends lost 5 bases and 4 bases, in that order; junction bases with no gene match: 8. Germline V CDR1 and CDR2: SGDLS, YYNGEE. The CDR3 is CASSWTSGGFGETQYF. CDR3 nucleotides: TGTGCCAGCAGTTGGACTAGCGGGGGATTTGGAGAGACCCAGTACTTC.

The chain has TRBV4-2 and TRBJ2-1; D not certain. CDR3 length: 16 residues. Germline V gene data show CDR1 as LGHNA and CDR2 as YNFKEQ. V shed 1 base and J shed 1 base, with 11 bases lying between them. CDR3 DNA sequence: TGTGCCAGCAGCCAAGTCGTTGAGGTATCCTACAATGAGCAGTTCTTC. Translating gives CASSQVVEVSYNEQFF.

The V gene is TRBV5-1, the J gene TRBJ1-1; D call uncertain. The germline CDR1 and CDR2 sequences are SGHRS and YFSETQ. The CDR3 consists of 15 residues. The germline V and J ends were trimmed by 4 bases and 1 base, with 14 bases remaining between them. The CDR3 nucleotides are TGCGCCAGCAGCGTTACACACCAACAGAACACTGAAGCTTTCTTT. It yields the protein CASSVTHQQNTEAFF.

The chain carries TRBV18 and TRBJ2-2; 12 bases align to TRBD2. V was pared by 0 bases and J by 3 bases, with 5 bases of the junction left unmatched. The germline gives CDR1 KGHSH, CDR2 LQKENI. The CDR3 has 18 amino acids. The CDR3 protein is CASSPPPASGRDTGELFF. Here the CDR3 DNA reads TGTGCCAGCTCACCACCCCCAGCTAGCGGGAGGGACACCGGGGAGCTGTTTTTT.

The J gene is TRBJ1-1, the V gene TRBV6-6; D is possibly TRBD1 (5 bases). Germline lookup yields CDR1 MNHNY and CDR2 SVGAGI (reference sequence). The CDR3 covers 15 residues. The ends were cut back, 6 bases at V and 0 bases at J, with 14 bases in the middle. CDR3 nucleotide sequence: TGTGCCAGCAGATACGACAGCCCGTTGAACACTGAAGCTTTCTTT. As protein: CASRYDSPLNTEAFF.

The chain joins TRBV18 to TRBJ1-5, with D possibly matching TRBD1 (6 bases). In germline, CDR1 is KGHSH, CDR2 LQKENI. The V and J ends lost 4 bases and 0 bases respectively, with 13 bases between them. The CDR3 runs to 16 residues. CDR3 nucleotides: TGTGCCAGCTCACTCCGACAGGTCCCTAGCAATCAGCCCCAGCATTTT. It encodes CASSLRQVPSNQPQHF. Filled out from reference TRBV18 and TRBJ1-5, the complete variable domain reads NAGVMQNPRHLVRRRGQEARLRCSPMKGHSHVYWYRQLPEEGLKFMVYLQKENIIDESGMPKERFSAEFPKEGPSILRIQQVVRGDSAAYFCASSLRQVPSNQPQHFGDGTRLSIL.

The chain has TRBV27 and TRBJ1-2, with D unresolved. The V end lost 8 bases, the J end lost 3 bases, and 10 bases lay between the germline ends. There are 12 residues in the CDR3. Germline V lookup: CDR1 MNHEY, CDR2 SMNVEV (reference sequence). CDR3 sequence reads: CASAGQDYGYTF. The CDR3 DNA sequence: TGTGCCAGCGCGGGCCAGGACTATGGCTACACCTTC.

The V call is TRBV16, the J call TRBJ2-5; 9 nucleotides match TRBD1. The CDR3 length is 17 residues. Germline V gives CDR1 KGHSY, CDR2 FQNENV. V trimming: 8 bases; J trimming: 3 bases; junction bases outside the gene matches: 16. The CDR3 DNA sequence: TGTGCCAGCCGCGAAGAAAGGCAACAGGGGGCTAAAGAGACCCAGTACTTC. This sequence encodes CASREERQQGAKETQYF.

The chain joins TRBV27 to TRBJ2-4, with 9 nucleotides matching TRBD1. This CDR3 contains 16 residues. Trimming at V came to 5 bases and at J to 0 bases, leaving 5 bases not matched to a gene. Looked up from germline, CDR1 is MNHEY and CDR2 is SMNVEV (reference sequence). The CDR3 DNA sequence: TGTGCCAGCAGTGCGCCGGGACAGGGAGCCAAAAACATTCAGTACTTC. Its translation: CASSAPGQGAKNIQYF.

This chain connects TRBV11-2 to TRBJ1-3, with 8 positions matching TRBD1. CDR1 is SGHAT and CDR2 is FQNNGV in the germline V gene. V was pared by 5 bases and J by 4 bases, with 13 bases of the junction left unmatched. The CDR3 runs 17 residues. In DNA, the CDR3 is TGTGCCAGCAGCCCCCGCCGGACAGGGACGAAGGGAAACACCATATATTTT. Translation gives CASSPRRTGTKGNTIYF.

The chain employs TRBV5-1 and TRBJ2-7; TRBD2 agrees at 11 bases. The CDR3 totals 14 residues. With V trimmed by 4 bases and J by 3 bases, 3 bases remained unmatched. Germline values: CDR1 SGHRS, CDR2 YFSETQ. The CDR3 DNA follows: TGCGCCAGCAGCCTCGGGACTAGCGGCTACGAGCAGTACTTC. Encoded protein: CASSLGTSGYEQYF.

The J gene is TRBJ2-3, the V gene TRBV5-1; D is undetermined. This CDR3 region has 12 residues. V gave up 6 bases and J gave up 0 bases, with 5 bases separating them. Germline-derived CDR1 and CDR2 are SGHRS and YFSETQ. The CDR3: CASTYSTDTQYF. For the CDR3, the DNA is TGCGCCAGCACCTATAGCACAGATACGCAGTATTTT.

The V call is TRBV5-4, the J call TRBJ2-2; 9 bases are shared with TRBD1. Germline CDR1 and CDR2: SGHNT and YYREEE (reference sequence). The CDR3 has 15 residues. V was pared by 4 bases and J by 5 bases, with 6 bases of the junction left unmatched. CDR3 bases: TGTGCCAGCAGCCAGGGACAGGGCAGGACCGGGGAGCTGTTTTTT. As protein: CASSQGQGRTGELFF.